Listed below are T cell receptor beta chains from one sample, sequenced in a study of Ad26.COV2.S vaccination and SARS-CoV-2 variants. The repertoire was sequenced with immunoSEQ multiplex PCR; TCRdb's copy has only in-frame clones and lacks some. The sample has 350,000 to 450,000 clones, approximately 81% seen once; the top ten hold 3.3%. Specimen: peripheral blood, collected in a trial of Ad26.COV2.S vaccine versus placebo. The receptors derive from a person aged 18-60 years who received the Ad26.COV2.S COVID-19 vaccine or a placebo. The CDR3 runs from the conserved cysteine through the conserved F or W. The order of the fields is D gene, J gene, clone size, V gene, CDR3 protein, CDR3 DNA. D genes are given only for firm matches. Clone size appears in some rows only: once, few, many, or a class for an expanded clone.

>.|TRBJ2-7|.|TRBV4-1
CASSQELGLASYEQYF
TGCGCCAGCAGCCAAGAACTCGGCCTAGCTTCCTACGAGCAGTACTTC
>.|TRBJ2-7|.|TRBV9
CASSVSQYRDNEQYF
TGTGCCAGCAGCGTATCCCAATACAGGGACAACGAGCAGTACTTC
>.|TRBJ2-1|.|TRBV15
CATRTAMGSYNEQFF
TGTGCCACCAGAACCGCGATGGGGTCCTACAATGAGCAGTTCTTC
>.|TRBJ2-1|.|TRBV9
CASSVDGGHGSYNEQFF
TGTGCCAGCAGCGTAGACGGGGGCCACGGCTCCTACAATGAGCAGTTCTTC
>.|TRBJ2-4|.|TRBV6-2/TRBV6-3
CASSYDLAKNIQYF
TGTGCCAGCAGTTATGACCTAGCCAAAAACATTCAGTACTTC
>TRBD2|TRBJ2-3|.|TRBV3-1/TRBV3-2
CASSQGRGVTDTQYF
TGTGCCAGCAGCCAGGGGCGGGGGGTCACAGATACGCAGTATTTT
>TRBD2|TRBJ2-3|.|TRBV4-3
CASSQEGLAGVGTTDTQYF
TGCGCCAGCAGCCAAGAAGGGCTAGCGGGAGTGGGGACCACAGATACGCAGTATTTT
>TRBD2|TRBJ2-3|.|TRBV27
CASSPLAGGLSDTQYF
TGTGCCAGCAGTCCGTTAGCGGGGGGGCTGTCAGATACGCAGTATTTT
>.|TRBJ1-1|.|TRBV5-1
CASSLKGSAFF
TGCGCCAGCAGCTTGAAGGGGTCAGCTTTCTTT
>.|TRBJ2-7|few|TRBV12-3/TRBV12-4
CASSPRGTYEQYF
TGTGCCAGCAGTCCCCGTGGCACCTACGAGCAGTACTTC
>.|TRBJ2-5|.|TRBV11-2
CASSAQWSEGETQYF
TGTGCCAGCAGCGCCCAATGGAGCGAGGGGGAGACCCAGTACTTC
>TRBD1|TRBJ1-6|.|TRBV6-1
CASSESRTGGYNSPLHF
TGTGCCAGCAGTGAATCGCGGACAGGGGGTTATAATTCACCCCTCCACTTT
>TRBD2|TRBJ2-1|few|TRBV29-1
CSVLGTSGGTHNEQFF
TGCAGCGTCCTCGGAACTAGCGGGGGGACGCACAATGAGCAGTTCTTC
>.|TRBJ2-1|.|TRBV20-1
CSASRWRQNNEQFF
TGCAGTGCTAGTAGGTGGCGTCAGAACAATGAGCAGTTCTTC
>.|TRBJ1-1|.|TRBV18
CASSPRDANTEAFF
TGTGCCAGCTCACCAAGGGACGCCAACACTGAAGCTTTCTTT
>.|TRBJ1-5|once|TRBV19
CASSIGGGGQPQHF
TGTGCCAGTAGTATAGGGGGAGGAGGTCAGCCCCAGCATTTT
>.|TRBJ2-2|.|TRBV6-5
CASSYPGLRNTGELFF
TGTGCCAGCAGTTACCCAGGACTCAGGAACACCGGGGAGCTGTTTTTT
>.|TRBJ2-7|.|TRBV7-2
CASSLGSPQSEQYF
TGTGCCAGCAGCTTAGGGTCCCCACAGAGCGAGCAGTACTTC
>.|TRBJ2-2|.|TRBV18
CASSPLSGGTGELFF
TGTGCCAGCTCACCACTATCCGGGGGAACCGGGGAGCTGTTTTTT
>.|TRBJ2-3|once|TRBV18
CASSPLPRGTDTQYF
TGTGCCAGCTCACCACTTCCCCGGGGCACAGATACGCAGTATTTT
>.|TRBJ1-2|.|TRBV6-2/TRBV6-3
CASSYSIGGGYGYTF
TGTGCCAGCAGTTACTCGATAGGGGGAGGCTATGGCTACACCTTC
>.|TRBJ2-5|.|TRBV5-1
CASSLDGAGETQYF
TGCGCCAGCAGCCTCGATGGGGCGGGGGAGACCCAGTACTTC